This is a list of T cell receptor beta chains from one sample in a study of blood T cell repertoires in COVID-19. Measured with immunoSEQ multiplex PCR; TCRdb has only the in-frame clones, and not every one. The top ten hold over 0.85% of the sample, which has under 200,000 clones, 85% to 90% seen once. Sequencing was performed on peripheral blood. All receptors come from a man between 18 and 35 years old with acute or convalescent COVID-19. Each CDR3 is given with its conserved first and last residue. D genes are given only for firm matches. Not all rows give a size; the values are once, few, many and, for expanded clones, a class.

clone size: once
D gene: TRBD1
J gene: TRBJ1-2
V gene: TRBV5-1
CDR3 protein: CASSKGQGATYGYTF
CDR3 DNA: TGCGCCAGCAGCAAGGGACAGGGGGCGACCTATGGCTACACCTTC

clone size: once
D gene: TRBD1
J gene: TRBJ1-2
V gene: TRBV27
CDR3 protein: CASSLRQGANYGYTF
CDR3 DNA: TGTGCCAGCAGTCTACGACAGGGAGCTAACTATGGCTACACCTTC

clone size: NA
D gene: NA
J gene: TRBJ1-6
V gene: TRBV9
CDR3 protein: CASSVAGGNSPLHF
CDR3 DNA: TGTGCCAGCAGCGTAGCGGGTGGGAATTCACCCCTCCACTTT

clone size: NA
D gene: TRBD1
J gene: TRBJ1-1
V gene: TRBV18
CDR3 protein: CASSPYDRGLATEAFF
CDR3 DNA: TGTGCCAGCTCACCATACGACAGGGGGTTGGCCACTGAAGCTTTCTTT

clone size: NA
D gene: TRBD1
J gene: TRBJ1-6
V gene: TRBV4-1
CDR3 protein: CASSPGQGGYSPLHF
CDR3 DNA: TGCGCCAGCAGTCCCGGACAGGGTGGGTATTCACCCCTCCACTTT

clone size: NA
D gene: NA
J gene: TRBJ2-5
V gene: TRBV5-1
CDR3 protein: CASSSGDGGETQYF
CDR3 DNA: TGCGCCAGCAGCTCGGGGGATGGAGGGGAGACCCAGTACTTC

clone size: NA
D gene: TRBD1
J gene: TRBJ1-2
V gene: TRBV18
CDR3 protein: CASSPTGTERGYTF
CDR3 DNA: TGTGCCAGCTCACCAACCGGGACAGAGCGCGGCTACACCTTC

clone size: NA
D gene: TRBD1
J gene: TRBJ1-4
V gene: TRBV5-4
CDR3 protein: CASSTKQGMEEKLFF
CDR3 DNA: TGTGCCAGCAGCACTAAACAGGGGATGGAGGAAAAACTGTTTTTT

clone size: once
D gene: TRBD2
J gene: TRBJ2-3
V gene: TRBV4-2
CDR3 protein: CASSQAGGPGDTQYF
CDR3 DNA: TGTGCCAGCAGCCAAGCGGGGGGGCCGGGAGATACGCAGTATTTT

clone size: few
D gene: TRBD1
J gene: TRBJ1-2
V gene: TRBV18
CDR3 protein: CASSPGQEYGYTF
CDR3 DNA: TGTGCCAGCTCACCAGGACAGGAGTATGGCTACACCTTC